Sequencing of this T cell receptor (beta chain) was carried out in a study of persistence of HIV-infected CD4 T cells. Looking at the study overall: Median time on suppressive ART was over six years.

General study results and limits: Compared with CD3/CD28-stimulated cells, CMV- and Gag-responding cells showed lower TCRbeta richness.

Turning to this clone: Its specificity is unknown.

This was the immunoSEQ version 4 assay in survey mode. Generated by immunoSEQ multiplex PCR, the TCRdb table keeps only in-frame clones and is missing some. This table holds 40,000 to 55,000 clones, about 85% found once. Nonspecific anti-CD3/anti-CD28 bead stimulation represents the broad CD4+ T cell repertoire. Sorting of responding CD4+ T cells relied on upregulated CD40 ligand together with CD69. Stimulated PBMCs had first been depleted of CD8+ T cells. V was pared by 1 base and J by 8 bases, with 14 bases between. Per the germline V gene, CDR1 is MNHEY and CDR2 is SVGAGI. The CDR3 consists of 14 residues.

This sequence was found in an adult woman with HIV who was CMV-seropositive. V is TRBV6-5 and J is TRBJ1-2, with unresolved D. The material sequenced was CD4+ T cells sorted from PBMCs after 18-hour stimulation, taken from a patient who received antiretroviral therapy. Written as DNA, the CDR3 is TGTGCCAGCAGTTACTATGGCGGGCAAGTGGGCTACACCTTC. This translates into CASSYYGGQVGYTF.